The 13 T cell receptor beta chains reported below all come from one sample, sequenced in a study of glioma-infiltrating T cells after dendritic cell vaccination. Here immunoSEQ multiplex PCR was the method, and the copy in TCRdb shows in-frame clones only, minus some. The sample consists of about 82,000 clones, about 87% of them appearing once. Source: blood, taken before dendritic cell vaccination. Every receptor here comes from a human donor with glioblastoma.

The CDR3 loop is CASSFPLNTEAFF. CDR3 coding DNA: TGTGCCAGCAGCTTTCCTTTGAACACTGAAGCTTTCTTT. The chain uses TRBV7-2 and TRBJ1-1; D unclear. The CDR3 sequence is 13 residues long. V shed 3 bases and J shed 0 bases, with 5 bases lying between them. Germline loops: CDR1 SGHTA, CDR2 FQGNSA.

The chain has TRBV11-2 and TRBJ2-7; D is unclear. CDR3 length equals 13 residues. The V end lost 2 bases, the J end lost 1 base, and 6 bases lay between the germline ends. Germline CDR1 SGHAT, CDR2 FQNNGV. The CDR3 region has the DNA TGTGCCAGCAGCTTATCCACATCCTACGAGCAGTACTTC. Translated: CASSLSTSYEQYF.

This sequence joins TRBV2 and TRBJ2-1, with 7 bases fitting TRBD1. The germline V gene encodes CDR1 SNHLY and CDR2 FYNNEI. The J segment lost 0 bases and the V segment lost 0 bases, leaving 2 bases of the junction unmatched. The CDR3 covers 16 residues. Here the CDR3 DNA reads TGTGCCAGCAGTGAAGCCGGGACAGCCTCCTACAATGAGCAGTTCTTC. Encoded protein: CASSEAGTASYNEQFF.

The rearrangement links TRBV11-2 to TRBJ1-6; 7 bases match TRBD1. J lost 6 bases, V lost 0 bases, and 2 bases had no gene match. This CDR3 is built from 15 residues. In germline, CDR1 is SGHAT, CDR2 FQNNGV. The CDR3 region has the DNA TGTGCCAGCAGCTTAGAACAGGGGAGTAATTCACCCCTCCACTTT. Translation: CASSLEQGSNSPLHF.

V and J are TRBV14 and TRBJ2-6; weak D call: TRBD2 (6 bases). Germline values: CDR1 SGHDN, CDR2 FVKESK. V gave up 4 bases and J gave up 1 base, with 14 bases separating them. The CDR3 has 17 amino acids. This CDR3 reads CASSPLGGRSGANVLTF. Here the CDR3 DNA reads TGTGCCAGCAGCCCCCTGGGAGGTAGATCTGGGGCCAACGTCCTGACTTTC.

The chain couples TRBV6-4 to TRBJ2-3; weak D call: TRBD2 (7 bases). The germline V gene has CDR1 MRHNA and CDR2 SNTAGT. The V and J ends lost 4 bases and 4 bases respectively, with 12 bases between them. The length of the CDR3 is 14 residues. The CDR3 is CASSVQGGADTQYF. CDR3 sequence (DNA): TGTGCCAGCAGTGTACAGGGAGGGGCAGATACGCAGTATTTT.

The chain recombines TRBV7-8 with TRBJ1-2, with D uncertain. This CDR3 region has 13 residues. Trimming removed 5 bases from V and 1 base from J, with 8 bases in between. Per germline, CDR1 SGHVS and CDR2 FQNEAQ. CDR3 nucleotides: TGTGCCAGCAGCGCCGGAGTTAACTATGGCTACACCTTC. Its protein product is CASSAGVNYGYTF.

This chain uses TRBV5-1 with TRBJ1-1; D is possibly TRBD1 (5 bases). There are 15 residues in the CDR3. The germline gives CDR1 SGHRS, CDR2 YFSETQ. The ends were cut back, 2 bases at V and 3 bases at J, with 14 bases in the middle. The CDR3 nucleotides are TGCGCCAGCAGCTTCACGTCAGGGATCGACACTGAAGCTTTCTTT. This codes for CASSFTSGIDTEAFF.

Only one count was recorded for this clone. This chain connects TRBV10-2 to TRBJ2-5; D may be TRBD2 (5 bases). V shed 5 bases and J shed 5 bases, with 9 bases lying between them. The CDR3 sequence is 12 residues long. CDR1 is WSHSY, CDR2 SAAADI, per germline. The CDR3 DNA is TGCGCCAGCAGTTTCGGGATGGAGACCCAGTACTTC. It is translated as CASSFGMETQYF.

V and J are TRBV28 and TRBJ1-1; D is ambiguous. V was trimmed by 5 bases and J by 4 bases, leaving 14 bases between them. Germline V gene data show CDR1 as MDHEN and CDR2 as SYDVKM. The CDR3 runs to 14 residues. The CDR3 protein is CASSPPQVSTEAFF. As DNA, the CDR3 is TGTGCCAGCAGTCCCCCCCAAGTGAGCACTGAAGCTTTCTTT.

The chain recombines TRBV7-9 with TRBJ1-1; TRBD1 matches 11 bases. The CDR3 spans 17 residues. V gave up 5 bases and J gave up 3 bases; unmatched junction bases: 11. The germline V gene has CDR1 SEHNR and CDR2 FQNEAQ (reference sequence). As DNA, the CDR3 is TGTGCCAGCAGCGTGCGTGGACAGGGGGCATTGGACACTGAAGCTTTCTTT. This encodes CASSVRGQGALDTEAFF.

The chain joins TRBV7-6 to TRBJ2-1; 9 positions match TRBD2. There are 16 residues in the CDR3. Losses at the gene ends were 5 bases for V and 6 bases for J; bases not matched to a gene: 11. Germline values: CDR1 SGHVS, CDR2 FNYEAQ. CDR3 coding DNA: TGTGCCAGCAGCACCCAGTGGACTAGCGTTGGCAATGAGCAGTTCTTC. Translated: CASSTQWTSVGNEQFF.

The CDR3 reads CASSQLPGFSYEQYF. CDR3 nucleotide sequence: TGTGCCAGCAGCCAATTGCCAGGTTTTTCCTACGAGCAGTACTTC. The rearrangement joins TRBV16 to TRBJ2-7; the D is unclear. The germline gives CDR1 KGHSY, CDR2 FQNENV. Deletions cut 1 base from V and 1 base from J, with 11 bases between. The length of the CDR3 is 15 residues.